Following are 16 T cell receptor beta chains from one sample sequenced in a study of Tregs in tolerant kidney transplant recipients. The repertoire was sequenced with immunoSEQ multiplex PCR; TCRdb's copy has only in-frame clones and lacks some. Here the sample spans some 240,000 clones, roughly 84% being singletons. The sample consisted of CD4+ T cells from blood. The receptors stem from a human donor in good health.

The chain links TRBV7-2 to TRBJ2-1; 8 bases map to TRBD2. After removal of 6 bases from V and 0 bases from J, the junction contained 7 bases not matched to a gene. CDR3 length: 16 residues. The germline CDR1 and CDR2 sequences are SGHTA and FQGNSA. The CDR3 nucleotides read TGTGCCAGCAGTTTAATAGCGGGGAGCTCCTACAATGAGCAGTTCTTC. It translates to CASSLIAGSSYNEQFF.

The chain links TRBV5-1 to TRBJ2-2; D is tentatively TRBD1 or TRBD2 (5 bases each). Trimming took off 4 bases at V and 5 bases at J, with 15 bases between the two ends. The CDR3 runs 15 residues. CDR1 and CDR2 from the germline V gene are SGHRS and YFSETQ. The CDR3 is CASSPPGRGTGELFF. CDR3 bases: TGCGCCAGCAGCCCACCGGGACGAGGGACCGGGGAGCTGTTTTTT.

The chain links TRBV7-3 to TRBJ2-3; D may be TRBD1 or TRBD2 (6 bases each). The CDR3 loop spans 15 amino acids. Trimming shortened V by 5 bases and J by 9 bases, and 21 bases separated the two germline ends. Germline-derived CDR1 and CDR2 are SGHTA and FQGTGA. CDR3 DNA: TGTGCCAGCAGCCCCACGGGCTGGGGGGCCGACACGCAGTATTTT. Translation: CASSPTGWGADTQYF.

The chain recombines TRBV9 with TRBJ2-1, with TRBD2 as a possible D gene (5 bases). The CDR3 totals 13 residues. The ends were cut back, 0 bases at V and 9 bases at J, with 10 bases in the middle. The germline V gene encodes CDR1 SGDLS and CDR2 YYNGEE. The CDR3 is CASSVDKAAEQFF. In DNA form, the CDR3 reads TGTGCCAGCAGCGTAGACAAAGCGGCTGAGCAGTTCTTC.

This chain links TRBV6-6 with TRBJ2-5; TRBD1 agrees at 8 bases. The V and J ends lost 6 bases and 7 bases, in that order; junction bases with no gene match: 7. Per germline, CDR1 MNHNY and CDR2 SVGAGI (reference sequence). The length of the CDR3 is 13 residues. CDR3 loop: CASSRQGLGTQYF. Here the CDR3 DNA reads TGTGCCAGCAGCCGACAGGGGTTGGGGACCCAGTACTTC.

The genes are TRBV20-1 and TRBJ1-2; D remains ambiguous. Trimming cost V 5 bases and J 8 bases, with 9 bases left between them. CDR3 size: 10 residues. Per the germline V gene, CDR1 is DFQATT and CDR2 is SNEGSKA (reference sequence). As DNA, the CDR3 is TGCAGTGCTCAACTAGGAGGCTACACCTTC. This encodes CSAQLGGYTF.

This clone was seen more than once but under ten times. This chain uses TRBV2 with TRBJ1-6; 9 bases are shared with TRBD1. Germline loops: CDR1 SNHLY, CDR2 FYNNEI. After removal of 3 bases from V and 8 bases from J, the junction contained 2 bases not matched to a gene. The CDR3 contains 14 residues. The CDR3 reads CASSERTGDSPLHF. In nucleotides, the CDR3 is TGTGCCAGCAGTGAGCGGACAGGGGATTCACCCCTCCACTTT.

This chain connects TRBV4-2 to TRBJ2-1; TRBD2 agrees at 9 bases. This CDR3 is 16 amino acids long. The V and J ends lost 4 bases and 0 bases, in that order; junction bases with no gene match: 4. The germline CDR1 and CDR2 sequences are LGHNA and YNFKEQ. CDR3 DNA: TGTGCCAGCAGCCCCCTAGCGGGGAGCTCCTACAATGAGCAGTTCTTC. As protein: CASSPLAGSSYNEQFF.

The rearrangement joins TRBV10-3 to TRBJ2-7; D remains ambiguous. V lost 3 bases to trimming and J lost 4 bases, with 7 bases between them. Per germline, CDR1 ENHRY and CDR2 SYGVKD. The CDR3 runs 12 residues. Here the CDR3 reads CAISETDYEQYF. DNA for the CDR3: TGTGCCATCAGTGAAACAGATTACGAGCAGTACTTC.

CDR3 loop: CASNREGSGNTIYF. The CDR3 DNA sequence: TGTGCCAGCAATAGGGAAGGGTCTGGAAACACCATATATTTT. The chain joins TRBV2 to TRBJ1-3; D unclear. The V end was cut by 7 bases, the J end by 1 base, with 11 bases between. The CDR3 is 14 residues long. Germline CDR1 and CDR2: SNHLY and FYNNEI. The variable domain in full, completed from reference TRBV2 and TRBJ1-3, reads EPEVTQTPSHQVTQMGQEVILRCVPISNHLYFYWYRQILGQKVEFLVSFYNNEISEKSEIFDDQFSVERPDGSNFTLKIRSTKLEDSAMYFCASNREGSGNTIYFGEGSWLTVV.

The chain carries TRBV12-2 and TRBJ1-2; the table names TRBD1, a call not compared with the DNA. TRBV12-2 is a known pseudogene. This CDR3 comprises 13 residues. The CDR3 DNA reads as TGTGCCAGCAGCTCCCAGGGGGCGCAGGGCTACACCTTC. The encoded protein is CASSSQGAQGYTF.

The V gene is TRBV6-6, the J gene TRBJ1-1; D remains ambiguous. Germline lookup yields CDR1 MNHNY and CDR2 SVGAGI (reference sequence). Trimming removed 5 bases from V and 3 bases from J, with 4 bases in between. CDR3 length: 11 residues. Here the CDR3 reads CASSQDTEAFF. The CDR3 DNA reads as TGTGCCAGCAGTCAAGACACTGAAGCTTTCTTT.

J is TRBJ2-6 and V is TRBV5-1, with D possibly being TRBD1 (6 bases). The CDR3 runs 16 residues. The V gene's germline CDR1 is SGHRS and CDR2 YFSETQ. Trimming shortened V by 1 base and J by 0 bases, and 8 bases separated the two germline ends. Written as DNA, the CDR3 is TGCGCCAGCAGCTTGAACAGGGACTCTGGGGCCAACGTCCTGACTTTC. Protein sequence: CASSLNRDSGANVLTF.

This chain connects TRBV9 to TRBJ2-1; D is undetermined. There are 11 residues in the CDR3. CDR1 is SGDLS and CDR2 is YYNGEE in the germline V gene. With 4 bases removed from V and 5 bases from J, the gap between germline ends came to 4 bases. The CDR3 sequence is CASSLHNEQFF. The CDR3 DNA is TGTGCCAGCAGCCTTCACAATGAGCAGTTCTTC.

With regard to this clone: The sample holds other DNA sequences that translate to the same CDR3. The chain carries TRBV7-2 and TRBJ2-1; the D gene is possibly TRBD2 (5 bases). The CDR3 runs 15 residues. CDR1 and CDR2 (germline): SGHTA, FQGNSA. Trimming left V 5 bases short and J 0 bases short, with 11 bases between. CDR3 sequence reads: CASSPSGSSYNEQFF. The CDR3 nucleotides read TGTGCCAGCAGCCCCAGCGGAAGCTCCTACAATGAGCAGTTCTTC.

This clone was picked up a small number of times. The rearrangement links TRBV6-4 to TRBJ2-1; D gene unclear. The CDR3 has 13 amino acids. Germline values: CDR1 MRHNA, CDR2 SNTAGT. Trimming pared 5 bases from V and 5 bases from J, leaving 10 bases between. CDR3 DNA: TGTGCCAGCAGTCCGTCGCCCCACAATGAGCAGTTCTTC. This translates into CASSPSPHNEQFF.